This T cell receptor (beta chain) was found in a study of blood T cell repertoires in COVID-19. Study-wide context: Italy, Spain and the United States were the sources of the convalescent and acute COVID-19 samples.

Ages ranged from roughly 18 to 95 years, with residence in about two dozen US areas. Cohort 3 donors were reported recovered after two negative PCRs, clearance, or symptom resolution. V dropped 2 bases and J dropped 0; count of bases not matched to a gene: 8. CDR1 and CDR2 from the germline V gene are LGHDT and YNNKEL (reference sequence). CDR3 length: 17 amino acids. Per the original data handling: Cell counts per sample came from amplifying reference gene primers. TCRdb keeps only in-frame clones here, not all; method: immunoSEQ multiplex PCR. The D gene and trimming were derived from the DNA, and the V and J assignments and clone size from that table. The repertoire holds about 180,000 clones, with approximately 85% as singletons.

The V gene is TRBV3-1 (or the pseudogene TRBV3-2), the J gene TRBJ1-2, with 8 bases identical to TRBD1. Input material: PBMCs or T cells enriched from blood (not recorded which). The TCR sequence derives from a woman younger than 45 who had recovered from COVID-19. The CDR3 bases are TGTGCCAGCAGCCAACTCGGGACAGGCGTTTCTAACTATGGCTACACCTTC. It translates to CASSQLGTGVSNYGYTF.